The following is a T cell receptor beta chain sequence with its context. The entry originates in a study of T cell responses to AZD1222 COVID-19 vaccine. Using immunoSEQ multiplex PCR, the repertoire was profiled, and TCRdb retains in-frame clones only, with some absent. Among over 75,000 clones listed, around 86% were seen once. CDR3 length: 14 amino acids. Losses at the gene ends were 6 bases for V and 5 bases for J; bases not matched to a gene: 9. CDR1 and CDR2 (germline): MNHEY, SVGAGI. The receptor comes from an adult in good health. This chain links TRBV6-5 with TRBJ1-1, with 7 positions matching TRBD1. Specimen: peripheral blood, collected on day 0 of AZD1222 vaccination. Written as DNA, the CDR3 is TGTGCCAGCAGGACCGACAGGGCTTGGACTGAAGCTTTCTTT. This codes for CASRTDRAWTEAFF.